Included here is one T cell receptor beta chain sequence, with context. The germline gives CDR1 LNHDA, CDR2 SQIVND (reference sequence). Deletions cut 2 bases from V and 7 bases from J, with 15 bases between. The CDR3 contains 15 residues. Under the authors' procedure: By means of reference gene primer amplification, nucleated cell counts were estimated. Produced via immunoSEQ multiplex PCR; TCRdb's table is partial and in-frame only. V and J calls and clone size come straight from that table; D and trimming were deduced from the DNA. The table shows approximately 90,000 clones, with over 75% occurring only once. This sample stems from a study of blood T cell repertoires in COVID-19. Overall study context: Sites in the United States, Italy and Spain provided acute and convalescent COVID-19 samples. Sample material is recorded as cDNA or gDNA derived from T cells, B-cell-depleted T cells, or PBMCs.

The origin of this receptor is a human donor with acute or convalescent COVID-19. The donor label of this sample is uncertain. Sequenced input: peripheral blood. The chain joins TRBV19 to TRBJ2-4; maybe TRBD2 (5 bases). CDR3 DNA sequence: TGTGCCAGTAGTATAAGGCCGGGGTTTGGGAACATTCAGTACTTC. This sequence encodes CASSIRPGFGNIQYF.